The present T cell receptor (beta chain) was sequenced within a study of post-analysis software for immune sequencing data (dated by TCRdb to between 2015 and 2016). Background on the whole study: Recorded disease courses included relapsing-remitting, secondary progressive and progressive-relapsing multiple sclerosis, with some patients lacking subtype annotation. A subset of samples was prepared in parallel using single-end sample barcoding, then pooled and co-amplified after Illumina adapter ligation. Patient repertoires were compared against roughly 12 previously published healthy control repertoires from donors aged roughly 6 to 28 years. Points the paper makes about the study in general: Strong co-clustering of samples prepared in the same batch was shown by direct clustering with F measure, prompting a batch-effect correction. The control group was slightly older than the multiple sclerosis patient group. Normalized Chao1 diversity was significantly lower in multiple sclerosis patients than controls, suggesting substantial peripheral T-cell clonal expansion. Patients showed significantly higher frequencies than controls for a handful of TRBV segments, among them TRBV5-6, TRBV5-1 and TRBV20-1.

To demonstrate the VDJtools post-analysis software, TCR beta repertoires were profiled from the peripheral blood of about 13 young patients with multiple sclerosis. The patients with multiple sclerosis were children and adolescents between roughly 6 and 17 years of age. The CDR3 sequence holds 15 residues, the cysteine and phenylalanine included. Left in the record is the CDR3 DNA by itself, 45 bases read in frame from the first base. V sheds 10 bases and J sheds 0 bases, leaving 13 bases between their ends. There are a few counts of this clonotype. The target of this receptor is not known. One base away there is no much larger clone; base qualities are not given. Library preparation was by PCR. For sequencing, an Illumina HiSeq 2500 was employed. To reduce PCR and sequencing biases, unique molecular identifiers were incorporated into the TCR beta cDNA libraries. Per 1 to 10 million input T cells, roughly 500,000 cDNA molecules were obtained, such that each molecule approximated one T cell. The same protocol used for the earlier healthy control dataset was applied to prepare and sequence the patient libraries. Samples belonging to the same batch were prepared together, multiplexed and sequenced on a shared HiSeq lane. Processing in the source paper ran as follows. MIGEC handled the raw barcoded reads, throwing out single-read molecular identifier groups before consensus assembly and CDR3 extraction. Clonotype tables were post-analysed with VDJtools, normalizing diversity by down-sampling all datasets to the smallest sample size. In repertoire overlap clustering, CDR3 amino acid sequences, but not nucleotide sequences, were matched to correct batch-related cross-sample contamination. TCRdb's own reprocessing of the public reads used fastp at Q25 and MiXCR and kept productive beta chains. Rows matching on CDR3 protein sequence are summarized as one entry with the most common DNA and genes. The authors' filters were not applied to this entry. Counted in this sample were 750,000 to 950,000 distinct CDR3 sequences; about 43% of them appeared once. Over 4.5% of the sample is in the top ten clones.

The sample consisted of blood. This TCR came from a girl between 5 and 17 years old with multiple sclerosis. The V and J segments used are TRBV12-3 or TRBV12-4 and TRBJ2-6; the D gene cannot be resolved reliably. The nucleotide sequence reads as follows: TGTGCCATCCGTCCCGTTCACTCTGGGGCCAACGTCCTGACTTTC. The translation is CAIRPVHSGANVLTF.